The TCR beta chain under discussion was sequenced for a study of shared T cell receptors in the human thymus. V shed 0 bases and J shed 2 bases, with 8 bases lying between them. Germline lookup yields CDR1 ENHRY and CDR2 SYGVKD. This CDR3 comprises 15 residues. This clone was seen a handful of times. Profiled with immunoSEQ multiplex PCR; TCRdb holds only in-frame clones, not every one. The sample holds 500,000 to 750,000 clones, approximately 88% seen once. In addition, the sample was reused for a study of human thymus T cells. That paper states: In corrective heart surgery, resections were taken, and these provided the thymus tissue. An apparent bias in V and J gene usage was seen in thymic and blood repertoires. Related research found strongly overlapping thymic repertoires in unrelated individuals.

The specimen sequenced was thymocytes. The J gene is TRBJ1-3, the V gene TRBV10-3; D unresolved. This clonotype originated in a boy under three years old with a congenital heart defect. The CDR3 coding sequence is TGTGCCATCAGTGAGTCGGCGGAAGCTGGAAACACCATATATTTT. Protein product: CAISESAEAGNTIYF.